Listed below are T cell receptor beta chains from one sample, sequenced in a study of T cells in Graves' hyperthyroidism and ophthalmopathy. MiXCR was run by TCRdb on the multiplex PCR reads, yielding one entry per CDR3 protein. The sample shows about 640,000 distinct CDR3 sequences, less than 25% of them seen only once. Sequences were obtained from blood. The receptors come from a man between 25 and 39 years old with Graves' ophthalmopathy. CDR3s include the opening cysteine and the closing phenylalanine or tryptophan. D genes are given only for firm matches. Not all rows give a size; the values are once, few, many and, for expanded clones, a class.

abundance	len	j_gene	v_gene	d_gene	CDR3aa	CDR3nt
.	12	TRBJ2-2	TRBV10-3	.	CAISVGTGELFF	TGTGCCATCAGCGTCGGCACCGGGGAGCTGTTTTTT
few	13	TRBJ1-1	TRBV30	TRBD1	CAWSGQGATEAFF	TGTGCCTGGAGTGGACAGGGGGCCACTGAAGCTTTCTTT
.	15	TRBJ1-5	TRBV28	.	CASRTFKSSNQPQHF	TGTGCCAGCAGGACCTTCAAGTCCAGCAATCAGCCCCAGCATTTT
many	15	TRBJ1-4	TRBV3-1	TRBD1	CASSQGPGQYEKLFF	TGTGCCAGCAGCCAAGGACCGGGACAGTATGAAAAACTGTTTTTT
few	13	TRBJ2-7	TRBV24-1	.	CATSEPGADEQYF	TGTGCCACCAGTGAACCGGGGGCGGACGAGCAGTACTTC
.	15	TRBJ1-6	TRBV7-2	.	CASSLVQGSSSPLHF	TGTGCCAGCAGCTTAGTCCAGGGATCCTCTTCACCCCTCCACTTT
few	15	TRBJ2-7	TRBV29-1	TRBD1	CSVEDRGLSSYEQYF	TGCAGCGTGGAGGACAGGGGGCTGAGCTCCTACGAGCAGTACTTC
few	14	TRBJ2-3	TRBV11-3	.	CASSPWGVADTQYF	TGTGCCAGCAGTCCCTGGGGAGTCGCAGATACGCAGTATTTT
.	16	TRBJ2-3	TRBV20-1	TRBD2	CSARDRRREATDTQYF	TGCAGTGCTAGAGATCGGAGGCGGGAGGCCACAGATACGCAGTATTTT
.	16	TRBJ2-3	TRBV7-2	.	CASSLVPGARTDTQYF	TGTGCCAGCAGCTTAGTGCCGGGAGCTCGTACAGATACGCAGTATTTT